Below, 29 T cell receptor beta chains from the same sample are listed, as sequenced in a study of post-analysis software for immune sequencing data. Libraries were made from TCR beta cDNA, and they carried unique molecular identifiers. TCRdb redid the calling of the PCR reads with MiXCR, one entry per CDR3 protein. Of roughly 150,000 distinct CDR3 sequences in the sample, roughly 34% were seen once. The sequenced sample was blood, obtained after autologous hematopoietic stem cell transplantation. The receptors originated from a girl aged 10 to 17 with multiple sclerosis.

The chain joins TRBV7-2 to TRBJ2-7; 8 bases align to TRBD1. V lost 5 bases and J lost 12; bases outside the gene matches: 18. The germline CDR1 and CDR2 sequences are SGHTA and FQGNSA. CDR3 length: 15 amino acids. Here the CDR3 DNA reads TGTGCCAGCAGCCCAGATCCCGGGACAGGAACCATAATGTACTTC. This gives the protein CASSPDPGTGTIMYF.

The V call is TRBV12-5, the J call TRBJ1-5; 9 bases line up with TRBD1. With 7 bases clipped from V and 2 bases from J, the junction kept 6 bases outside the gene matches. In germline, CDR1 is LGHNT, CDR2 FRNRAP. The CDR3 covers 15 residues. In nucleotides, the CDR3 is TGTGCTAGTGCCATCACAGGGGGCGGCAATCAGCCCCAGCATTTT. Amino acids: CASAITGGGNQPQHF.

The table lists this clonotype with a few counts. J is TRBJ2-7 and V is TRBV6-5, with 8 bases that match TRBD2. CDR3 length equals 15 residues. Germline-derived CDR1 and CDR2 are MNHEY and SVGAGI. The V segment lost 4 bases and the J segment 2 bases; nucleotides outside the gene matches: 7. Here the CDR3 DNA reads TGTGCCAGCAGTTCAACGGGAGGGACTCCCTACGAGCAGTACTTC. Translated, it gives CASSSTGGTPYEQYF.

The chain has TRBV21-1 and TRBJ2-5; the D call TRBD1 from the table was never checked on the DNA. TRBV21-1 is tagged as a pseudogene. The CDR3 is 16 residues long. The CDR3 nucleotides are TGTGCCAGCAGTCATGAGGGCAGGGGTGGGCAAGAGACCCAGTACTTC. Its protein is CASSHEGRGGQETQYF.

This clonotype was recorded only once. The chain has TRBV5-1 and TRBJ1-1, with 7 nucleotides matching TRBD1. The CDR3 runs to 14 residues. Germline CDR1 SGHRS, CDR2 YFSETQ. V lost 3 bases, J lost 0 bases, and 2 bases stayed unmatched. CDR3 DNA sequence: TGCGCCAGCAGCTGGGACAGCCTGAACACTGAAGCTTTCTTT. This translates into CASSWDSLNTEAFF.

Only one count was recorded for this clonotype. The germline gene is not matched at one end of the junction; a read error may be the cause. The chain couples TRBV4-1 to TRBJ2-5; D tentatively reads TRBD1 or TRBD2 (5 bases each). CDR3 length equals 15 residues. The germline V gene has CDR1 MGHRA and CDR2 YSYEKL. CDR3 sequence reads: CASSQDDSEGETQYF. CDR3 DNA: TGTGCCAGCAGCCAAGACGACAGCGAGGGTGAGACCCAGTACTTC.

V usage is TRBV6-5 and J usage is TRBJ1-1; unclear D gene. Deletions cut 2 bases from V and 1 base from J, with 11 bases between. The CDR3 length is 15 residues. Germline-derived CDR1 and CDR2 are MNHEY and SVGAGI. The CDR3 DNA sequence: TGTGCCAGCAGTTACCTTTTTGACGGGAACACTGAAGCTTTCTTT. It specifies CASSYLFDGNTEAFF.

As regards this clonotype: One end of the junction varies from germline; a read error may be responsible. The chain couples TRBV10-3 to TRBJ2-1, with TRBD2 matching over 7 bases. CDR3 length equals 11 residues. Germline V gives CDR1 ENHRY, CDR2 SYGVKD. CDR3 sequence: CAISDWEGLGF. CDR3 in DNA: TGTGCCATCAGTGATTGGGAGGGCCTGGGCTTC.

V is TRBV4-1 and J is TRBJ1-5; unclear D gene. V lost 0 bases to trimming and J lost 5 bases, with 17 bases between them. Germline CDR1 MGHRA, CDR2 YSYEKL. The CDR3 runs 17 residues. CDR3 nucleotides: TGCGCCAGCAGCCAAGATAAGGGCAGGCGTGGGGATCAGCCCCAGCATTTT. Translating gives CASSQDKGRRGDQPQHF.

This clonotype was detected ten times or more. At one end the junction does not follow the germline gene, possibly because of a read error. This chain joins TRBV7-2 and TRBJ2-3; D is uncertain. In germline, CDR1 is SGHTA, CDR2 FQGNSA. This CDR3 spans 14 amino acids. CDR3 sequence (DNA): TGCGCCAGCAGCTTGGCTGGACGCACAGATACGCAGTATTTT. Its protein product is CASSLAGRTDTQYF.

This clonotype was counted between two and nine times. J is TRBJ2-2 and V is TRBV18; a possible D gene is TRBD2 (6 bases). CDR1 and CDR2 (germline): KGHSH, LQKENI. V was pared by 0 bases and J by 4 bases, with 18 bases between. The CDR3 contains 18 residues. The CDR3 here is CASSPPEKGVGGTGELFF. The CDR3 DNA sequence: TGTGCCAGCTCACCACCCGAGAAAGGAGTCGGGGGCACCGGGGAGCTGTTTTTT.

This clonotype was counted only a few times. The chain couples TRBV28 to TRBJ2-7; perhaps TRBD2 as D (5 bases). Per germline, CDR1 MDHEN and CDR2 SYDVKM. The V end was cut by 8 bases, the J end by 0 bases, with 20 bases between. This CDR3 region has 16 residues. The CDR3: CASRSPGLVGSYEQYF. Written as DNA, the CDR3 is TGTGCCAGCCGATCCCCGGGGTTAGTGGGCTCCTACGAGCAGTACTTC.

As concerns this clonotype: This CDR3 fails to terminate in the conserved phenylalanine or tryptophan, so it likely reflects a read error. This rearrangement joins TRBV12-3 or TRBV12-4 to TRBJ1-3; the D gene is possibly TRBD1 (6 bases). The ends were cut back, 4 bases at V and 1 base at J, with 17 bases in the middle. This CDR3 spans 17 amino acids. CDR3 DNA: TGTGCCAGCAGTTCGGCTTTGGGGGCCCAATCTGGAAACACCATATATTGT. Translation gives CASSSALGAQSGNTIYC.

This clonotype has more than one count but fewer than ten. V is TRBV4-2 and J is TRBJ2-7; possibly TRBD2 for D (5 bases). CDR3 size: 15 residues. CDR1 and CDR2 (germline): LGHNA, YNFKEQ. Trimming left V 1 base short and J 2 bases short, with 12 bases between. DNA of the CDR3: TGTGCCAGCAGCCAAGTTGCAGCGGACCCCTACGAGCAGTACTTC. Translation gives CASSQVAADPYEQYF.

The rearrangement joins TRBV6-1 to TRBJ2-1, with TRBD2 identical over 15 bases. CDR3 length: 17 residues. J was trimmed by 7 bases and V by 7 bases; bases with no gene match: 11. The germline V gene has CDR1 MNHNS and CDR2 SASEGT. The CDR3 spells CASNPGTSGRYSNEQFF. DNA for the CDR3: TGTGCCAGCAATCCCGGGACTAGCGGGAGGTACTCAAATGAGCAGTTCTTC.

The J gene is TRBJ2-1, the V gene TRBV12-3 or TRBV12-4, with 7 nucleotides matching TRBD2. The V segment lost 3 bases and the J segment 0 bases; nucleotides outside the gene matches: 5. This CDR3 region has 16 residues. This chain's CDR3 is CASSLGGSSSYNEQFF. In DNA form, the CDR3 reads TGTGCCAGCAGTTTGGGGGGGTCCAGCTCCTACAATGAGCAGTTCTTC.

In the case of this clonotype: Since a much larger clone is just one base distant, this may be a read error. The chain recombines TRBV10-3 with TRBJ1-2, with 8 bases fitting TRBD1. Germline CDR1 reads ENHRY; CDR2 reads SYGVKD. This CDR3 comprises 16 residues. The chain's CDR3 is CTIRESGTGTNYGYTF. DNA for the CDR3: TGTACCATCAGAGAATCCGGGACAGGAACTAACTATGGCTACACCTTC.

The CDR3 loop reads CASSFGGNSGNTIYF. The CDR3 DNA follows: TGTGCCAGCAGCTTCGGGGGAAACTCTGGAAACACCATATATTTT. This chain connects TRBV7-2 to TRBJ1-3, with D tentatively TRBD1 (5 bases). The germline V and J ends were trimmed by 3 bases and 0 bases, with 9 bases remaining between them. Germline V gives CDR1 SGHTA, CDR2 FQGNSA. The CDR3 loop spans 15 amino acids.

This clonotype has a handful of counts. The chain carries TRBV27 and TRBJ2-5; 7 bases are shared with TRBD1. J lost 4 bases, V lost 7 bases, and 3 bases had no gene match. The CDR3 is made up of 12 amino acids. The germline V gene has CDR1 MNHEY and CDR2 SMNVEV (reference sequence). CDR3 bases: TGTGCCAGCATAGGGGGCGGAGAGACCCAGTACTTC. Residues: CASIGGGETQYF.

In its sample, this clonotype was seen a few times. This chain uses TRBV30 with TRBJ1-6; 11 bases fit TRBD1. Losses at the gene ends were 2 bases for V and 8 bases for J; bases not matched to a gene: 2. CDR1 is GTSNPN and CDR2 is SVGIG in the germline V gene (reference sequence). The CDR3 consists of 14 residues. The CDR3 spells CAWSLGQGDSPLHF. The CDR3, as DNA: TGTGCCTGGAGTTTGGGACAGGGGGATTCACCCCTCCACTTT.

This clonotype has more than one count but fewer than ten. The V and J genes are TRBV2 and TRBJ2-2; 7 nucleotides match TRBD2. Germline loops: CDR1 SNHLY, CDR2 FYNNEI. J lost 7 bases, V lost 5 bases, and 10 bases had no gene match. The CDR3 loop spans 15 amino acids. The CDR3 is CASSRAGERNGELFF. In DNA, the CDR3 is TGTGCCAGCAGTAGGGCGGGAGAAAGGAACGGGGAGCTGTTTTTT.

This chain's CDR3 is CSVEGPDRGLTDTQYF. CDR3 coding DNA: TGCAGCGTTGAAGGCCCGGACAGGGGGTTGACAGATACGCAGTATTTT. The rearrangement links TRBV29-1 to TRBJ2-3, with TRBD1 identical over 10 bases. In germline, CDR1 is SQVTM, CDR2 ANQGSEA. The CDR3 is made up of 16 amino acids. V shed 1 base and J 3 bases; nucleotides not matched to a gene: 7.

The CDR3 here is CASSHPAGSGADNEQFF. The CDR3 coding sequence is TGCGCCAGCAGCCACCCGGCCGGTAGCGGGGCCGACAATGAGCAGTTCTTC. The chain employs TRBV5-1 and TRBJ2-1, with 8 bases fitting TRBD2. CDR1 and CDR2 from the germline V gene are SGHRS and YFSETQ. The length of the CDR3 is 17 residues. Trimming cost V 4 bases and J 5 bases; bases outside gene matches: 14.

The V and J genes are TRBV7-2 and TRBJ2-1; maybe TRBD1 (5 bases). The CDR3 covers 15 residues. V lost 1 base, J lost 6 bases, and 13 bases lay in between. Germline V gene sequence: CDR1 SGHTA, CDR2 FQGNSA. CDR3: CASSLGAGPSNEQFF. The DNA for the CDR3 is TGTGCCAGCAGCTTAGGCGCAGGGCCCTCCAATGAGCAGTTCTTC.

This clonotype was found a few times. The CDR3 loop is CASSQVLRRDSKFNYGYTF. The CDR3 DNA reads TGTGCCAGCAGCCAAGTTCTTAGGCGGGACAGCAAATTTAACTATGGCTACACCTTC. The chain carries TRBV3-1 and TRBJ1-2, with 7 bases lining up with TRBD1. The germline V gene encodes CDR1 LGHDT and CDR2 YNNKEL (reference sequence). This CDR3 is built from 19 residues. The trim removed 1 base at V and 1 base at J, leaving 15 bases unmatched.

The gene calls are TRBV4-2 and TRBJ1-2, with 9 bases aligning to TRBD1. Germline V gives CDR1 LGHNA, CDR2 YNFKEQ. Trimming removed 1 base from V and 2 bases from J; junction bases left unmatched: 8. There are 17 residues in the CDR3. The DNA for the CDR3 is TGTGCCAGCAGCCAAGTATGGAAGACAGGGGGAAACTATGGCTACACCTTC. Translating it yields CASSQVWKTGGNYGYTF.

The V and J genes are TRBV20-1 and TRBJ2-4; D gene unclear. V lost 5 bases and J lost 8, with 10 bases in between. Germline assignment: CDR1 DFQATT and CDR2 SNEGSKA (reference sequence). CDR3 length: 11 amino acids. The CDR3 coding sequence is TGCAGTGCTGCTAGTAGAGACATTCAGTACTTC. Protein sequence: CSAASRDIQYF.

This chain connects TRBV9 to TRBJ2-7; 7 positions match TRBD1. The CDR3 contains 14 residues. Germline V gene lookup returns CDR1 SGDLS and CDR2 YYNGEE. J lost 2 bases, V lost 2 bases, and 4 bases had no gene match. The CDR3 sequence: CASSVGTEPYEQYF. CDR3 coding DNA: TGTGCCAGCAGCGTCGGGACAGAGCCCTACGAGCAGTACTTC.

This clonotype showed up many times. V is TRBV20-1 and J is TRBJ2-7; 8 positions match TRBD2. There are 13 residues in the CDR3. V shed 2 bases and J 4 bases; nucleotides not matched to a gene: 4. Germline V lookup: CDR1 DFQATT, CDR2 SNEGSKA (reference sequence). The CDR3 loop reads CSARPGGEYEQYF. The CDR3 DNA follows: TGCAGTGCTAGACCGGGAGGGGAGTACGAGCAGTACTTC.